The next 15 T cell receptor beta chains were all read from a single sample in a study of T cells in Graves' hyperthyroidism and ophthalmopathy. The investigators amplified TCR beta CDR3 regions from RNA transcripts. The primer set for the first-round RT-PCR of the TCR CDR3 was HTBI. TCRdb ran MiXCR on the multiplex PCR reads and lists one entry per CDR3 protein. The sample has hundreds of thousands of distinct CDR3 sequences, roughly 20% seen once. The sample comprised blood. Receptors were obtained from a man aged 30 to 45 with Graves' ophthalmopathy.

CDR3 nucleotide sequence: TGTGCCAGCAGTTACTCAGGGACAGGGACAGTATACGAGCAGTACTTC. This encodes CASSYSGTGTVYEQYF. The chain carries TRBV6-5 and TRBJ2-7; 9 bases are a match to TRBD1. The ends lost 0 bases at V and 4 bases at J; junction bases unmatched: 7. The CDR3 sequence is 16 residues long. Germline V CDR1 and CDR2: MNHEY, SVGAGI.

V usage is TRBV6-1 and J usage is TRBJ1-4, with TRBD1 as a possible D gene (6 bases). Germline V lookup: CDR1 MNHNS, CDR2 SASEGT. The V gene lost 5 bases and the J gene lost 10 bases, with 17 bases spanning the gap. This CDR3 comprises 14 residues. CDR3 in DNA: TGTGCCAGCAGTCCGAACTCACAGGGAAGAAAACTGTTTTTT. Amino acids: CASSPNSQGRKLFF.

The chain joins TRBV5-1 to TRBJ2-7, with D perhaps TRBD1 or TRBD2 (5 bases each). Looked up from germline, CDR1 is SGHRS and CDR2 is YFSETQ. This CDR3 has 16 amino acids. V lost 4 bases and J lost 1, with 18 bases in between. CDR3 DNA: TGCGCCAGCAGCCAGGCAGTTGAGGGGCTGTCCTACGAGCAGTACTTC. It translates to CASSQAVEGLSYEQYF.

In its sample, this clonotype was seen a few times. The chain employs TRBV29-1 and TRBJ2-7; D might be TRBD1 or TRBD2, each matching 6 bases. The V end was cut by 7 bases, the J end by 5 bases, with 21 bases between. Per the germline V gene, CDR1 is SQVTM and CDR2 is ANQGSEA. CDR3 length: 14 residues. CDR3: CSAVGGEEGHEQYF. Here the CDR3 DNA reads TGCAGCGCCGTCGGGGGCGAGGAGGGCCACGAGCAGTACTTC.

This clonotype has more than one count but fewer than ten. V gene TRBV5-5 combines with J gene TRBJ1-2; weak D call: TRBD1 (6 bases). The CDR3 contains 14 residues. Germline V lookup: CDR1 SGHKS, CDR2 YYEKEE (reference sequence). Trimming pared 7 bases from V and 7 bases from J, leaving 20 bases between. This CDR3 is CASSPSEGEGGYTF. The DNA for the CDR3 is TGTGCCAGCTCACCTTCCGAGGGGGAGGGTGGCTACACCTTC.

This clonotype was seen only a few times. The genes are TRBV29-1 and TRBJ2-3, with D perhaps TRBD1 or TRBD2 (5 bases each). This CDR3 has 13 amino acids. The germline gives CDR1 SQVTM, CDR2 ANQGSEA. V dropped 3 bases and J dropped 0 bases, with 7 bases sitting between them. The CDR3 loop is CSVDRDSTDTQYF. In nucleotides, the CDR3 is TGCAGCGTTGACAGGGACAGCACAGATACGCAGTATTTT.

This clonotype was seen many times. V gene TRBV2 combines with J gene TRBJ1-1; maybe TRBD1 (6 bases). The CDR3 is 13 amino acids. Germline CDR1 SNHLY, CDR2 FYNNEI. V was clipped by 8 bases and J by 3 bases, with 13 bases between them. Here the CDR3 reads CASLLQGHTEAFF. As DNA, the CDR3 is TGTGCCAGCTTATTACAGGGCCACACTGAAGCTTTCTTT.

The rearrangement joins TRBV11-2 to TRBJ2-3; possibly TRBD1 for D (5 bases). CDR1 SGHAT and CDR2 FQNNGV come from the germline V gene. The CDR3 is 16 amino acids. The V and J ends lost 4 bases and 0 bases respectively, with 14 bases between them. The CDR3, as DNA: TGTGCCAGCAGCTGGCTTGGGGCTCCTAGCACAGATACGCAGTATTTT. Protein sequence: CASSWLGAPSTDTQYF. The full variable domain, in which reference TRBV11-2 and TRBJ2-3 provide the parts outside the CDR3, is EAGVAQSPRYKIIEKRQSVAFWCNPISGHATLYWYQQILGQGPKLLIQFQNNGVVDDSQLPKDRFSAERLKGVDSTLKIQPAKLEDSAVYLCASSWLGAPSTDTQYFGPGTRLTVL.

Note on this clonotype: Given a much more abundant clone one base away, this may be a read error. V gene TRBV12-3 or TRBV12-4 combines with J gene TRBJ2-4; D is possibly TRBD1 (6 bases). V lost 2 bases and J 5 bases, leaving 13 bases between the germline ends. The CDR3 contains 15 residues. CDR3 sequence: CASSLTAGVQNIQYF. CDR3 nucleotide sequence: TGTGCCAGCAGTTTAACAGCAGGGGTGCAAAACATTCAGTACTTC.

At least ten counts were recorded for this clonotype. This chain connects TRBV30 to TRBJ2-1; possibly TRBD1 for D (5 bases). Per germline, CDR1 GTSNPN and CDR2 SVGIG (reference sequence). The V gene lost 0 bases and the J gene lost 6 bases, with 12 bases spanning the gap. The CDR3 runs to 14 residues. The CDR3 spells CAWSVPGRVNEQFF. The CDR3 coding sequence is TGTGCCTGGAGTGTACCCGGCAGGGTCAATGAGCAGTTCTTC.

This clonotype has more than one count but fewer than ten. The V and J genes are TRBV7-2 and TRBJ1-6, with 7 bases that match TRBD1. CDR3 length: 17 residues. CDR1 is SGHTA, CDR2 FQGNSA, per germline. V shed 2 bases and J 6 bases; nucleotides not matched to a gene: 10. The CDR3 loop reads CASSLYSIEGANSPLHF. Written as DNA, the CDR3 is TGTGCCAGCAGCTTATATAGTATAGAGGGGGCTAATTCACCCCTCCACTTT.

There are a few counts of this clonotype. The CDR3 loop reads CATTDFSYSNQPQHF. For the CDR3, the DNA is TGTGCCACGACGGACTTCTCTTATAGCAATCAGCCCCAGCATTTT. V and J are TRBV15 and TRBJ1-5, with no clear D. Between the trimmed V and J ends, which lost 9 bases and 0 bases, there was a span of 15 bases. Germline values: CDR1 LNHNV, CDR2 YYDKDF (reference sequence). CDR3 length: 15 residues.

A few counts support this clonotype. The chain recombines TRBV6-5 with TRBJ2-5, with 8 nucleotides matching TRBD2. This CDR3 has 17 residues. The germline gives CDR1 MNHEY, CDR2 SVGAGI. After removal of 2 bases from V and 3 bases from J, the junction contained 11 bases not matched to a gene. For the CDR3, the DNA is TGTGCCAGCAGTTACACCTTAAGCGGGAGAGTGGAAGAGACCCAGTACTTC. This sequence encodes CASSYTLSGRVEETQYF.

The rearrangement links TRBV7-3 to TRBJ2-3; tentative D call: TRBD1 (5 bases). CDR1 and CDR2 (germline): SGHTA, FQGTGA. This CDR3 contains 13 residues. Trimming cost V 3 bases and J 3 bases, with 7 bases left between them. The CDR3 loop is CASSFRQTDTQYF. The CDR3 DNA reads TGTGCCAGCAGCTTTCGACAGACAGATACGCAGTATTTT.

There are a few counts of this clonotype. CDR3 sequence (DNA): TGTGCCAGCAGTCCATCATTCTCCGAGCAGTACTTC. Translated: CASSPSFSEQYF. The chain recombines TRBV28 with TRBJ2-7; D unresolved. Germline assignment: CDR1 MDHEN and CDR2 SYDVKM. V lost 5 bases, J lost 6 bases, and 11 bases lay in between. The CDR3 totals 12 residues.